A single sample is the source of the 28 T cell receptor beta chains below, sequenced in a study of PD-1 blockade in classical Hodgkin lymphoma. Time point of the sample: newly diagnosed, previously untreated cHL patient sample. Magnetic negative selection was used to purify CD4+ T cells from thawed PBMCs. Using immunoSEQ multiplex PCR, the repertoire was profiled, and TCRdb retains in-frame clones only, with some absent. This table has approximately 23,000 clones, more than 85% appearing once. Sequencing used CD4+ T cells from blood. These receptors all come from a human donor with classical Hodgkin lymphoma.

The DNA for the CDR3 is TGTGCCATCAAGAGTGGACTCGGGTTCACCGGGGAGCTGTTTTTT. Translated: CAIKSGLGFTGELFF. This sequence joins TRBV10-3 and TRBJ2-2; weak D call: TRBD2 (5 bases). The CDR3 is made up of 15 amino acids. The germline V gene encodes CDR1 ENHRY and CDR2 SYGVKD. V lost 7 bases, J lost 4 bases, and 16 bases lay in between.

The chain recombines TRBV28 with TRBJ2-1; D gene ambiguous. The CDR3 loop spans 14 amino acids. The germline V and J ends were trimmed by 2 bases and 8 bases, with 13 bases remaining between them. CDR1 and CDR2 (germline): MDHEN, SYDVKM. The CDR3 DNA reads as TGTGCCAGCAGTTTAGCTCCGGGCGGCGATGAGCAGTTCTTC. Amino acids: CASSLAPGGDEQFF. The whole variable domain, remainder taken from reference TRBV28 and TRBJ2-1, is DVKVTQSSRYLVKRTGEKVFLECVQDMDHENMFWYRQDPGLGLRLIYFSYDVKMKEKGDIPEGYSVSREKKERFSLILESASTNQTSMYLCASSLAPGGDEQFFGPGTRLTVL.

The chain combines TRBV2 with TRBJ1-2; D is possibly TRBD1 (5 bases). V was trimmed by 2 bases and J by 13 bases, leaving 23 bases between them. The CDR3 totals 15 residues. Germline V gives CDR1 SNHLY, CDR2 FYNNEI. CDR3 sequence reads: CASSEFREGTSRGTF. The CDR3 DNA reads TGTGCCAGCAGTGAATTCAGGGAAGGAACGTCTAGAGGCACCTTC.

The gene calls are TRBV5-1 and TRBJ2-2; TRBD1 aligns across 9 bases. From germline, CDR1 is SGHRS and CDR2 YFSETQ. The CDR3 covers 16 residues. The ends lost 1 base at V and 7 bases at J; junction bases unmatched: 8. CDR3 DNA sequence: TGCGCCAGCAGCTTGTACGGGACAGGGATGAACGGGGAGCTGTTTTTT. Translation gives CASSLYGTGMNGELFF.

The chain carries TRBV7-8 and TRBJ1-3, with unresolved D. Trimming shortened V by 5 bases and J by 0 bases, and 8 bases separated the two germline ends. The CDR3 length is 14 residues. CDR1 and CDR2 from the germline V gene are SGHVS and FQNEAQ. CDR3 loop: CASSPSSSGNTIYF. CDR3 DNA sequence: TGTGCCAGCAGCCCTTCGAGCTCTGGAAACACCATATATTTT.

This sequence joins TRBV5-8 and TRBJ2-5; TRBD1 aligns across 8 bases. Germline loops: CDR1 SGHTS, CDR2 YDEGEE. Trimming removed 2 bases from V and 2 bases from J; junction bases left unmatched: 5. The CDR3 length is 15 residues. The CDR3 DNA follows: TGTGCCAGCAGCTTACAGGGGGTTGTTCAAGAGACCCAGTACTTC. This codes for CASSLQGVVQETQYF.

The rearrangement links TRBV13 to TRBJ2-2, with a possible D match to TRBD2 (7 bases). Germline CDR1 and CDR2: PRHDT and FYEKMQ (reference sequence). CDR3 length equals 16 residues. Between the trimmed V and J ends, which lost 5 bases and 4 bases, there was a span of 17 bases. CDR3 DNA: TGTGCCAGCAGCCAAAGGGGGGGCCCGGGCACCGGGGAGCTGTTTTTT. It codes for CASSQRGGPGTGELFF.

The chain joins TRBV5-4 to TRBJ2-3; TRBD2 matches at 13 bases. The V segment lost 2 bases and the J segment 6 bases; nucleotides outside the gene matches: 3. CDR3 length: 15 amino acids. Germline lookup yields CDR1 SGHNT and CDR2 YYREEE (reference sequence). The DNA of the CDR3 is TGTGCCAGCAGCTTAGGACTAGCGGGAGTGGATACGCAGTATTTT. This gives the protein CASSLGLAGVDTQYF. The full variable domain, rest sourced from reference TRBV5-4 and TRBJ2-3, is ETGVTQSPTHLIKTRGQQVTLRCSSQSGHNTVSWYQQALGQGPQFIFQYYREEENGRGNFPPRFSGLQFPNYSSELNVNALELDDSALYLCASSLGLAGVDTQYFGPGTRLTVL.

The rearrangement links TRBV7-9 to TRBJ2-3; D may be TRBD2 (5 bases). The CDR3 runs to 14 residues. From germline, CDR1 is SEHNR and CDR2 FQNEAQ (reference sequence). Trimming took off 3 bases at V and 2 bases at J, with 9 bases between the two ends. The CDR3 region is CASSFRDYTDTQYF. The CDR3 bases are TGTGCCAGCAGCTTCCGGGATTACACAGATACGCAGTATTTT.

This chain uses TRBV9 with TRBJ2-6, with 9 nucleotides matching TRBD1. V gave up 3 bases and J gave up 0 bases; unmatched junction bases: 10. Germline lookup yields CDR1 SGDLS and CDR2 YYNGEE. This CDR3 comprises 19 residues. As DNA, the CDR3 is TGTGCCAGCAGCGAGGGGACAGGGACCCGAGGCTCTGGGGCCAACGTCCTGACTTTC. Protein product: CASSEGTGTRGSGANVLTF.

Only one count was recorded for this clone. V usage is TRBV4-3 and J usage is TRBJ2-1; 10 nucleotides match TRBD2. Trimming took 4 bases from V and 3 from J; bases not matched to a gene: 6. The CDR3 sequence is 16 residues long. The germline V gene has CDR1 LGHNA and CDR2 YSLEER. CDR3 protein: CASSRVGTSDYNEQFF. CDR3 in DNA: TGCGCCAGCAGCCGCGTCGGGACTAGCGACTACAATGAGCAGTTCTTC.

The chain uses TRBV7-6 and TRBJ2-7; D assignment may be TRBD1 or TRBD2 (5 bases each). Germline CDR1 reads SGHVS; CDR2 reads FNYEAQ. V gave up 3 bases and J gave up 2 bases, with 11 bases separating them. The CDR3 is 14 residues long. The CDR3, as DNA: TGTGCCAGCAGCTTCGTCAGGGACCCCTACGAGCAGTACTTC. Amino acids: CASSFVRDPYEQYF.

In DNA form, the CDR3 reads TGTGCCAGCAGTTTAGAAGAGGACCGAGCTCAGCCCCAGCATTTT. Residues: CASSLEEDRAQPQHF. The rearrangement joins TRBV28 to TRBJ1-5; the D is unclear. The CDR3 is 15 residues long. The ends were cut back, 2 bases at V and 6 bases at J, with 14 bases in the middle. The V gene's germline CDR1 is MDHEN and CDR2 SYDVKM.

Points on this clone: At one boundary the junction diverges from the germline segment, which might be a read error. V and J are TRBV7-2 and TRBJ1-4; D is possibly TRBD1 (6 bases). CDR3 size: 15 residues. Germline V gene lookup returns CDR1 SGHTA and CDR2 FQGNSA. The CDR3 coding sequence is TGTGCCAGCAGTTTAGCTCTCAGGGGAGGGGAAAAACTGTTTTTT. This gives the protein CASSLALRGGEKLFF.

This chain connects TRBV28 to TRBJ2-3; D might be TRBD2 (5 bases). CDR3 length equals 14 residues. With 5 bases removed from V and 2 bases from J, the gap between germline ends came to 11 bases. Germline V CDR1 and CDR2: MDHEN, SYDVKM. CDR3: CASSPGEYTDTQYF. CDR3 bases: TGTGCCAGCAGTCCCGGGGAATACACAGATACGCAGTATTTT. The whole variable domain, filled in from reference TRBV28 and TRBJ2-3, reads DVKVTQSSRYLVKRTGEKVFLECVQDMDHENMFWYRQDPGLGLRLIYFSYDVKMKEKGDIPEGYSVSREKKERFSLILESASTNQTSMYLCASSPGEYTDTQYFGPGTRLTVL.

V usage is TRBV5-4 and J usage is TRBJ2-1; 10 bases are shared with TRBD2. The CDR3 totals 16 residues. The germline gives CDR1 SGHNT, CDR2 YYREEE (reference sequence). Losses at the gene ends were 1 base for V and 7 bases for J; bases not matched to a gene: 8. The CDR3 nucleotides read TGTGCCAGCAGCTTGTTTCTAGCGGGAGAGGGAAATGAGCAGTTCTTC. Translation gives CASSLFLAGEGNEQFF.

This sequence joins TRBV15 and TRBJ2-7; D could derive from TRBD1 or TRBD2 (5 bases each). V was cut by 1 base and J by 6 bases, with 16 bases left in between. This CDR3 region has 15 residues. The V gene's germline CDR1 is LNHNV and CDR2 YYDKDF (reference sequence). Written as DNA, the CDR3 is TGTGCCACCAGCAGAGGAGGGGACCAAAGGATCGAGCAGTACTTC. It yields the protein CATSRGGDQRIEQYF.

The chain employs TRBV7-9 and TRBJ2-5; D gene unclear. Trimming left V 1 base short and J 2 bases short, with 8 bases between. The germline V gene encodes CDR1 SEHNR and CDR2 FQNEAQ (reference sequence). CDR3 size: 14 residues. The CDR3: CASSLGNYQETQYF. Written as DNA, the CDR3 is TGTGCCAGCAGCTTAGGCAACTATCAAGAGACCCAGTACTTC.

The chain couples TRBV6-6 to TRBJ1-4, with 7 positions matching TRBD1. The trim removed 0 bases at V and 8 bases at J, leaving 6 bases unmatched. The CDR3 contains 15 residues. Germline CDR1 MNHNY, CDR2 SVGAGI (reference sequence). This chain's CDR3 is CASSYSRTGVEKLFF. CDR3 coding DNA: TGTGCCAGCAGTTACTCGAGGACAGGCGTGGAAAAACTGTTTTTT.

This chain connects TRBV30 to TRBJ1-5; 8 bases are shared with TRBD1. V shed 3 bases, J shed 8 bases, and the junction held 6 bases outside the gene matches. The germline gives CDR1 GTSNPN, CDR2 SVGIG (reference sequence). The CDR3 totals 13 residues. The CDR3 spells CAWRTGGREPQHF. The CDR3 DNA is TGTGCCTGGAGAACAGGGGGTAGGGAGCCCCAGCATTTT.

This clone was detected only a few times. The rearrangement joins TRBV5-1 to TRBJ1-2; TRBD1 aligns across 10 bases. V lost 4 bases, J lost 8 bases, and 5 bases stayed unmatched. There are 13 residues in the CDR3. From germline, CDR1 is SGHRS and CDR2 YFSETQ. The CDR3 DNA reads TGCGCCAGCAGCCAAGGGACAGGGGAAGGCTACACCTTC. It translates to CASSQGTGEGYTF. The full variable domain, completed using reference TRBV5-1 and TRBJ1-2, is KAGVTQTPRYLIKTRGQQVTLSCSPISGHRSVSWYQQTPGQGLQFLFEYFSETQRNKGNFPGRFSGRQFSNSRSEMNVSTLELGDSALYLCASSQGTGEGYTFGSGTRLTVV.

The J gene is TRBJ2-3, the V gene TRBV27, with 8 bases identical to TRBD1. This CDR3 is 14 amino acids long. CDR1 is MNHEY, CDR2 SMNVEV, per germline (reference sequence). V was clipped by 5 bases and J by 4 bases; unmatched bases: 5. The CDR3 spells CASSLRTGPDTQYF. Written as DNA, the CDR3 is TGTGCCAGCAGTCTCCGGACAGGGCCAGATACGCAGTATTTT.

This chain joins TRBV5-5 and TRBJ2-5, with 8 nucleotides matching TRBD1. Germline values: CDR1 SGHKS, CDR2 YYEKEE (reference sequence). This CDR3 region has 14 residues. Trimming took 3 bases from V and 2 from J; bases not matched to a gene: 3. CDR3 protein: CASSSGQAQETQYF. In DNA, the CDR3 is TGTGCCAGCAGCTCGGGACAGGCTCAAGAGACCCAGTACTTC.

The chain has TRBV4-3 and TRBJ2-6; D unresolved. Germline CDR1 is LGHNA and CDR2 is YSLEER. The CDR3 loop spans 16 amino acids. The V gene lost 4 bases and the J gene lost 0 bases, with 10 bases spanning the gap. CDR3 protein: CASSRSDSSGANVLTF. The CDR3 DNA reads TGCGCCAGCAGCCGCTCGGATTCCTCTGGGGCCAACGTCCTGACTTTC.

The J gene is TRBJ1-1, the V gene TRBV4-2; the D gene is possibly TRBD1 (5 bases). Germline CDR1 LGHNA, CDR2 YNFKEQ. The V end lost 4 bases, the J end lost 1 base, and 16 bases lay between the germline ends. CDR3 length: 16 residues. This CDR3 reads CASSPSGRGENTEAFF. CDR3 bases: TGTGCCAGCAGCCCCAGCGGTAGGGGAGAGAACACTGAAGCTTTCTTT.

V gene TRBV6-6 combines with J gene TRBJ2-3, with 7 bases identical to TRBD1. The CDR3 covers 13 residues. V was clipped by 6 bases and J by 8 bases; unmatched bases: 8. Germline CDR1 is MNHNY and CDR2 is SVGAGI (reference sequence). The CDR3 sequence: CASRGGGMGTQYF. In DNA form, the CDR3 reads TGTGCCAGCAGAGGGGGCGGTATGGGTACGCAGTATTTT.

V and J are TRBV7-9 and TRBJ1-5; 9 bases agree with TRBD1. Germline CDR1 and CDR2: SEHNR and FQNEAQ (reference sequence). Losses at the gene ends were 7 bases for V and 7 bases for J; bases not matched to a gene: 5. The length of the CDR3 is 13 residues. The CDR3 protein is CASTWDREQPQHF. The CDR3 coding sequence is TGTGCCAGCACCTGGGACAGGGAACAGCCCCAGCATTTT.

CDR3 sequence: CASSFRLADPLDTQYF. The CDR3 coding sequence is TGTGCCAGCAGCTTCCGACTAGCGGACCCGCTAGATACGCAGTATTTT. V and J are TRBV11-2 and TRBJ2-3; 9 bases align to TRBD2. The germline CDR1 and CDR2 sequences are SGHAT and FQNNGV. Trimming at V came to 3 bases and at J to 5 bases, leaving 9 bases not matched to a gene. The CDR3 has 16 residues.